This TCR beta chain stems from a study of cytomegalovirus exposure and HLA in healthy donors. Broader study findings: Information on immune exposure was restricted to one variable (CMV serostatus). In an earlier analysis, productive rearrangement rates for most beta V segments clustered near 87% or 30%. Common viral pathogens seemed to be connected with several of the most significant clusters, according to a later analysis.

PCR employed 60 Vbeta and 13 Jbeta primers. The method was immunoSEQ multiplex PCR; TCRdb's version includes in-frame clones alone and lacks a portion of them. The sample records more than 90,000 clones, roughly 73% being singletons. The junction had 6 bases not matched to a gene; V was cut back by 6 bases and J by 6 bases. The germline gives CDR1 MNHEY, CDR2 SVGAGI. This CDR3 spans 13 amino acids. To note about this clone: Its antigen is unknown.

The material sequenced was PBMCs. The receptor's source is a woman in her thirties in good health and CMV-seronegative. The chain links TRBV6-5 to TRBJ1-2; 8 nucleotides line up with TRBD1. CDR3 coding DNA: TGTGCCAGCAGGCAGACAGGGGAACATGGCTACACCTTC. Translating it yields CASRQTGEHGYTF.